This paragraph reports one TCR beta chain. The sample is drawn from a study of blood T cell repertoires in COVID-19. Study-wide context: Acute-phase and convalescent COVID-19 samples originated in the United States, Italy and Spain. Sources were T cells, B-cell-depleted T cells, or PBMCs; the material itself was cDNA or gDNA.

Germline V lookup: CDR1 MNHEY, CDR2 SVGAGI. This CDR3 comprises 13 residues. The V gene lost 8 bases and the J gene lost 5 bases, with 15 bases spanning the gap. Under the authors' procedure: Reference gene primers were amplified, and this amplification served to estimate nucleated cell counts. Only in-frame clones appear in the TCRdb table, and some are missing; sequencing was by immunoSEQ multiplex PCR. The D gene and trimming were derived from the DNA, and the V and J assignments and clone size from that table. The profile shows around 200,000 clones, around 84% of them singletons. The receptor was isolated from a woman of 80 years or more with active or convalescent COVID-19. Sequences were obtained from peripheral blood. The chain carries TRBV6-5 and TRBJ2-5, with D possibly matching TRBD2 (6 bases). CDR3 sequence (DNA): TGTGCCAGCGAGCGGGTGTTAGGGGAGACCCAGTACTTC. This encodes CASERVLGETQYF.